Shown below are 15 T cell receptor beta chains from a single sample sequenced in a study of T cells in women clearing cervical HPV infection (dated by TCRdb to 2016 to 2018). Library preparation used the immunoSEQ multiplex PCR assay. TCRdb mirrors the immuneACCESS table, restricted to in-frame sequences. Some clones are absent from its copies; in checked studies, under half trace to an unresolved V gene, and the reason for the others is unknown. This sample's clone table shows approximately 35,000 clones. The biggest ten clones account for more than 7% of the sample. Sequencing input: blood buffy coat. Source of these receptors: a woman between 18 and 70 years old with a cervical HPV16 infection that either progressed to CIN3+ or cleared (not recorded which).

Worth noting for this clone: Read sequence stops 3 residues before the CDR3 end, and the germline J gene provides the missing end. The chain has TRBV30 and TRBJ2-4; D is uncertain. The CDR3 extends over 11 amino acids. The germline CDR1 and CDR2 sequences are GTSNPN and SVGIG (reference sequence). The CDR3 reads CAWSVLLGQYF. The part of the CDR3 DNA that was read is TGTGCCTGGAGTGTACTCCTTGGT.

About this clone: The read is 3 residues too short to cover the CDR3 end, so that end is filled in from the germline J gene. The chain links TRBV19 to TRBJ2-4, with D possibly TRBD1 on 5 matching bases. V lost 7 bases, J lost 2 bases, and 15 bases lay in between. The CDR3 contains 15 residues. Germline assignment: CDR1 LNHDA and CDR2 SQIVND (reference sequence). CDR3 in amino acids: CASTFKGNTKNIQYF. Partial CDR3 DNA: TGTGCCAGTACCTTCAAGGGGAATACCAAAAACATT. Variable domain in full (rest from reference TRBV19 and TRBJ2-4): DGGITQSPKYLFRKEGQNVTLSCEQNLNHDAMYWYRQDPGQGLRLIYYSQIVNDFQKGDIAEGYSVSREKKESFPLTVTSAQKNPTAFYLCASTFKGNTKNIQYFGAGTRLSVL.

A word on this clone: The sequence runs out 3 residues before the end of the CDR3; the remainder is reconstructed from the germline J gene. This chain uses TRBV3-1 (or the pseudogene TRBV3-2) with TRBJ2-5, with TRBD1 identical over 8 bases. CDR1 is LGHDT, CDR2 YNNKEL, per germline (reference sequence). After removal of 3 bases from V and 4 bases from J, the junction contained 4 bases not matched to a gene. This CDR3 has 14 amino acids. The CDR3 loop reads CASSHQTGVETQYF. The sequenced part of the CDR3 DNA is TGTGCCAGCAGCCACCAGACAGGGGTAGAGACC.

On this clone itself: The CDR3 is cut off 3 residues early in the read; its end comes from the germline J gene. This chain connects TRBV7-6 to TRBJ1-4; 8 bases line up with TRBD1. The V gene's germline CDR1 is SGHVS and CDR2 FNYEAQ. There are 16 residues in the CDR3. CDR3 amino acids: CASSLRPRGQNSPLFF. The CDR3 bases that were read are TGTGCCAGCAGCTTACGGCCCAGGGGGCAAAATTCACCA.

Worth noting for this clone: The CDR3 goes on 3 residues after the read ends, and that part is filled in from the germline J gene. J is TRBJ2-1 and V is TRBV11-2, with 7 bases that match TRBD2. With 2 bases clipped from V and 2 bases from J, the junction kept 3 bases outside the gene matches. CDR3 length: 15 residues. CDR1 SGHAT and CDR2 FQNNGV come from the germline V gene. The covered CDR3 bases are TGTGCCAGCAGCTTAAACCGGGGGGCCTACAATGAG. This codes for CASSLNRGAYNE. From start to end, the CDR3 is CASSLNRGAYNEQFF. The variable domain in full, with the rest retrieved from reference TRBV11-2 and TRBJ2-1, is EAGVAQSPRYKIIEKRQSVAFWCNPISGHATLYWYQQILGQGPKLLIQFQNNGVVDDSQLPKDRFSAERLKGVDSTLKIQPAKLEDSAVYLCASSLNRGAYNEQFFGPGTRLTVL.

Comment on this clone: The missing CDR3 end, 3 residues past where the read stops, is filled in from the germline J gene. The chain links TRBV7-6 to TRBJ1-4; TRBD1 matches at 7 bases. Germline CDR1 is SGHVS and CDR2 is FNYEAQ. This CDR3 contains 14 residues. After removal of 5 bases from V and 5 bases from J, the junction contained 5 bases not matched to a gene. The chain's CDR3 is CASSPGQLNEKLFF. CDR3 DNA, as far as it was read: TGTGCCAGCAGCCCGGGACAGTTAAATGAAAAA.

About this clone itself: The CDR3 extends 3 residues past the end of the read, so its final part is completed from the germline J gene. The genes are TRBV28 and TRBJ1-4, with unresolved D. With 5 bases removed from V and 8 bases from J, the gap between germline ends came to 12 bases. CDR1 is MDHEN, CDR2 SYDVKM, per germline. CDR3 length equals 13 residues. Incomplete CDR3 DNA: TGTGCCAGCAGTAAAAGGGCAAGGGAAAAA. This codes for CASSKRAREK. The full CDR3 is CASSKRAREKLFF. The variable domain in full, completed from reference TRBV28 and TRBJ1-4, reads DVKVTQSSRYLVKRTGEKVFLECVQDMDHENMFWYRQDPGLGLRLIYFSYDVKMKEKGDIPEGYSVSREKKERFSLILESASTNQTSMYLCASSKRAREKLFFGSGTQLSVL.

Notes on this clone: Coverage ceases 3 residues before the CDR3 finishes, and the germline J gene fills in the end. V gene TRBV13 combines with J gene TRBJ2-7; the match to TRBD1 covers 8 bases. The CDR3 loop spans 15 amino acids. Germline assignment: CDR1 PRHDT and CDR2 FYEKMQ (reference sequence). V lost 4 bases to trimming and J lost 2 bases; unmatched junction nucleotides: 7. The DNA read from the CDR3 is TGTGCCAGCAGCTCCTCGGACAGGGCGGCCTACGAG. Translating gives CASSSSDRAAYE. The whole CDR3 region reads CASSSSDRAAYEQYF.

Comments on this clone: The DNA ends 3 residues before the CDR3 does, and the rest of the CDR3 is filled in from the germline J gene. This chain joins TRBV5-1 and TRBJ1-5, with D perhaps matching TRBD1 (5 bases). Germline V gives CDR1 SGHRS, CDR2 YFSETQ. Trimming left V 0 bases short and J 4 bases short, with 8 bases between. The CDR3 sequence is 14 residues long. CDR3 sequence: CASSLEGRNQPQHF. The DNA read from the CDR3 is TGCGCCAGCAGCTTGGAGGGGAGGAATCAGCCC.

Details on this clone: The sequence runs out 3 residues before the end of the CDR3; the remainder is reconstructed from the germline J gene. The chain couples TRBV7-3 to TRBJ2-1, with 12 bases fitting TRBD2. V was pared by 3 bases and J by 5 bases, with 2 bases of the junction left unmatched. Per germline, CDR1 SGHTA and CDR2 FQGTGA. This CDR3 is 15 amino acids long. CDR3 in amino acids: CASSLGLAGNNEQFF. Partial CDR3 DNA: TGTGCCAGCAGCTTGGGACTAGCGGGTAACAATGAG. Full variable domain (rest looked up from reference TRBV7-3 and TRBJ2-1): GAGVSQTPSNKVTEKGKYVELRCDPISGHTALYWYRQSLGQGPEFLIYFQGTGAADDSGLPNDRFFAVRPEGSVSTLKIQRTERGDSAVYLCASSLGLAGNNEQFFGPGTRLTVL.

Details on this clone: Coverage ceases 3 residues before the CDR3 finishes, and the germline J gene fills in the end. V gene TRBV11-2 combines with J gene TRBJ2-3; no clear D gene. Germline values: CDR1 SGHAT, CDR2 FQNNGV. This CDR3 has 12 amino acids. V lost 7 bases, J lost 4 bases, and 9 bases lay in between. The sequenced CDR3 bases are TGTGCCAGCACTGACTTACCAGATACG. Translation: CASTDLPDT. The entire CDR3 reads CASTDLPDTQYF.

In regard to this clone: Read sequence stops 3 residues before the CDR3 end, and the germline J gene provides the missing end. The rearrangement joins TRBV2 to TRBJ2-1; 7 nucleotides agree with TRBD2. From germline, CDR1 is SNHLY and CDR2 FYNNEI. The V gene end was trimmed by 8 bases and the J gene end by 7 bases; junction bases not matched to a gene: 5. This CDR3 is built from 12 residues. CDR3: CASLTSANEQFF. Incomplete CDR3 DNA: TGTGCCAGCCTAACTAGCGCGAATGAG.

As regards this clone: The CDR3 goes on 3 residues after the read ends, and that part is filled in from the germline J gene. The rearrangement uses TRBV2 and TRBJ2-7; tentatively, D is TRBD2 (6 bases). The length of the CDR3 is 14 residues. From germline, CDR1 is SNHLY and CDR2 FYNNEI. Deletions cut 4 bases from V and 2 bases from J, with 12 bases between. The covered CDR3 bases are TGTGCCAGCAGTGTTTTGCGGGGACCCTACGAG. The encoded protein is CASSVLRGPYE. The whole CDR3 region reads CASSVLRGPYEQYF.

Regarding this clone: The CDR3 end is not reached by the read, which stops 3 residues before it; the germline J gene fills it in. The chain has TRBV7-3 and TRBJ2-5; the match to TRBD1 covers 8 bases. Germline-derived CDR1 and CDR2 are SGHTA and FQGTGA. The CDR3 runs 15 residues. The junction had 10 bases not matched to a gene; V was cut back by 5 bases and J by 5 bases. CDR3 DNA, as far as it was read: TGTGCCAGCAGCCTTGGATTGACAGGGGTCGAGACC. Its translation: CASSLGLTGVET. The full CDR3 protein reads CASSLGLTGVETQYF. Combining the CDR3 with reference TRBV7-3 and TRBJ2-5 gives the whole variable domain GAGVSQTPSNKVTEKGKYVELRCDPISGHTALYWYRQSLGQGPEFLIYFQGTGAADDSGLPNDRFFAVRPEGSVSTLKIQRTERGDSAVYLCASSLGLTGVETQYFGPGTRLLVL.

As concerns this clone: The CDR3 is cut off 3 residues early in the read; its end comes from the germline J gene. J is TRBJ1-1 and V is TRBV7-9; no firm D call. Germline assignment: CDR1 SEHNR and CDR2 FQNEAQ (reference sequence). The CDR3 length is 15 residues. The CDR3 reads CASSLEGGQKNIAFF. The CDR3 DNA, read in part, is TGTGCCAGCAGCTTAGAAGGCGGCCAAAAAAACATT.